The TCR beta chain described here comes from a study of cytomegalovirus exposure and HLA in healthy donors. This CDR3 has 15 amino acids. The V gene's germline CDR1 is SNHLY and CDR2 FYNNEI. Trimming cost V 6 bases and J 6 bases; bases outside gene matches: 6. The study, taken as a whole, reports: Compared with the approximately 670-donor mean, an Asian-associated ancestry cluster reportedly had fewer N-insertions, according to a later analysis. HLA-A and HLA-B allele assignments for most subjects were reportedly predicted accurately using TCR beta sequences.

PCR was performed using 60 Vbeta and 13 Jbeta primers. The repertoire was sequenced with immunoSEQ multiplex PCR; TCRdb's copy has only in-frame clones and lacks some. The sample has fewer than 150,000 clones, under 90% seen once. As to this clone: As yet, its antigen is unknown.

This clonotype originated in a male donor in good health and CMV-seronegative. Sequencing was done on a sample of PBMCs. The V call is TRBV2, the J call TRBJ2-2; TRBD2 agrees at 11 bases. CDR3: CASSDGLAGPGELFF. The CDR3 DNA reads TGTGCCAGCAGCGACGGACTAGCGGGCCCCGGGGAGCTGTTTTTT.